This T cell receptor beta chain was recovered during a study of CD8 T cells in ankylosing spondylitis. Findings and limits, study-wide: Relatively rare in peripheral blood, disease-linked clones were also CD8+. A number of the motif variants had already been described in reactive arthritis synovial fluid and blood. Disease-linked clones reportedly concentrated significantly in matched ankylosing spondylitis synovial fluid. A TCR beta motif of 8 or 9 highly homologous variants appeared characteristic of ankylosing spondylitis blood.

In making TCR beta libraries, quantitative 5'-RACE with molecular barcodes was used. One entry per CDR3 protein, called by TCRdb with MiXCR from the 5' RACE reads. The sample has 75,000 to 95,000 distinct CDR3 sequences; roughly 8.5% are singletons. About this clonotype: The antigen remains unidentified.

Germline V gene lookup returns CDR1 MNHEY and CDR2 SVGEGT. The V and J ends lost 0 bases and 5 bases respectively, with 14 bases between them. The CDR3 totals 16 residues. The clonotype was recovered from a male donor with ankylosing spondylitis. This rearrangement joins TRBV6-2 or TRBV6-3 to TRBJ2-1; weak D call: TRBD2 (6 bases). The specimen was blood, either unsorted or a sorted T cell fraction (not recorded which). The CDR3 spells CASSYSLVAVDNEQFF. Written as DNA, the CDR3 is TGTGCCAGCAGTTACTCGTTGGTAGCGGTAGACAATGAGCAGTTCTTC.